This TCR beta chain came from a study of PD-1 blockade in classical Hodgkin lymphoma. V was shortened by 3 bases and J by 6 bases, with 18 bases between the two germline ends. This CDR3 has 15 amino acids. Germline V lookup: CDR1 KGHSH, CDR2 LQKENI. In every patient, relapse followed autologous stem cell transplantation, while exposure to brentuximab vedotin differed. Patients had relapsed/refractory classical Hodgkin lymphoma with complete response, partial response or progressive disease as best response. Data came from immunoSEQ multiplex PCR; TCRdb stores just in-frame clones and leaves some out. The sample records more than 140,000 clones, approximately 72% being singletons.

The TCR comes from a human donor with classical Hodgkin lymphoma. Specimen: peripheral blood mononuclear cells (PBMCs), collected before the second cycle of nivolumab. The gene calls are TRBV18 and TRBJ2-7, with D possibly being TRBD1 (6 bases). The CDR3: CASSPSRGEVSEQYF. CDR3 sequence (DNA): TGTGCCAGCTCACCTAGCAGGGGCGAAGTAAGCGAGCAGTACTTC.